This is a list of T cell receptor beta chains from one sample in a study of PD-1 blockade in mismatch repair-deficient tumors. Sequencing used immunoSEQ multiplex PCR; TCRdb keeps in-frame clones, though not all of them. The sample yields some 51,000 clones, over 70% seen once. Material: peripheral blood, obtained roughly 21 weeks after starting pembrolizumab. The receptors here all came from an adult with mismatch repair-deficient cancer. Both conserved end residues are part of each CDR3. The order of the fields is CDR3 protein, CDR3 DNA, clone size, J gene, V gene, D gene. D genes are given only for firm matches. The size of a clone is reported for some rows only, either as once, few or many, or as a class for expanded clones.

CSVEEGGTFF TGCAGCGTTGAAGAGGGGGGGACTTTCTTT NA TRBJ1-1 TRBV29-1 NA
CASSSGAYEQYF TGTGCCAGCAGCTCTGGGGCCTACGAGCAGTACTTC NA TRBJ2-7 TRBV7-2 NA
CATSTHQETQYF TGTGCCACCAGCACCCACCAAGAGACCCAGTACTTC NA TRBJ2-5 TRBV15 NA
CASSFRLANSYEQYF TGTGCCAGTAGTTTCAGACTAGCCAACTCCTACGAGCAGTACTTC NA TRBJ2-7 TRBV19 TRBD2
CASRPGQGNGYTF TGTGCCAGCAGACCCGGACAGGGGAACGGCTACACCTTC NA TRBJ1-2 TRBV5-5 TRBD1
CASSVEETGISRGYTF TGTGCCAGCAGCGTCGAAGAGACAGGGATCTCTCGGGGCTACACCTTC NA TRBJ1-2 TRBV9 TRBD1
CASSQGQVYGYTF TGCGCCAGCAGCCAGGGACAGGTCTATGGCTACACCTTC NA TRBJ1-2 TRBV5-1 TRBD1
CASSARTGDYYGYTF TGTGCCAGCAGCGCCAGGACAGGGGATTACTATGGCTACACCTTC NA TRBJ1-2 TRBV7-9 TRBD1
CATNQTVGGYEQYF TGTGCCACCAACCAGACAGTGGGGGGTTACGAGCAGTACTTC NA TRBJ2-7 TRBV19 NA
CASSPWGDRGLGYTF TGTGCCAGCAGCCCATGGGGTGACAGGGGGCTTGGCTACACCTTC few TRBJ1-2 TRBV7-3 TRBD1